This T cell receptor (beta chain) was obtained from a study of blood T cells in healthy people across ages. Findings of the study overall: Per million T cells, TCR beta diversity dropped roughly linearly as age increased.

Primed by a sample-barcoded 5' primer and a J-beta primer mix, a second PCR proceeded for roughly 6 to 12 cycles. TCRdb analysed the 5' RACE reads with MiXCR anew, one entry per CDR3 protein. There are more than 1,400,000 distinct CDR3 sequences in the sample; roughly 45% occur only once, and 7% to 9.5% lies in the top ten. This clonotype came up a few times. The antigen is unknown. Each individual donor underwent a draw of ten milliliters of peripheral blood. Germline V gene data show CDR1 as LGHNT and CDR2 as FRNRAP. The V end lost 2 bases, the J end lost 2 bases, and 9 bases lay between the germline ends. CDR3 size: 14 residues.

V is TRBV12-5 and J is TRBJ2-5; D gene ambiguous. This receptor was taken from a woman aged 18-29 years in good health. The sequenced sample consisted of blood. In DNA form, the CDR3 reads TGTGCTAGTGGTTTGACCCAGAATCAAGAGACCCAGTACTTC. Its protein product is CASGLTQNQETQYF.